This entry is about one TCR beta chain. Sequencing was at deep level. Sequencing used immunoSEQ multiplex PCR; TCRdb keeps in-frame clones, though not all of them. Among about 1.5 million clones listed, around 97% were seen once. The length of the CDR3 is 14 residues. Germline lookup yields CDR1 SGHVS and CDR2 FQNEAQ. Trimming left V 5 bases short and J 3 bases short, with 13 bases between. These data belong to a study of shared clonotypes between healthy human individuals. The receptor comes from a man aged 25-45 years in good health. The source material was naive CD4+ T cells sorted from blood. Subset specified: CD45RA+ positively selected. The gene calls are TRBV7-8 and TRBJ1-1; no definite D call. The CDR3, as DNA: TGTGCCAGCAGCGCGGAAAGGGCCTACACTGAAGCTTTCTTT. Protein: CASSAERAYTEAFF.